This T cell receptor beta chain originates from a study of monozygotic twins with cystic fibrosis. Study background: Library input was about 3 micrograms of fragmented DNA, with about 15 PCR cycles. Study-wide results and limits: Shared CDR3 numbers were not associated with age, concordance or severity. Low clonality (median about 0.0095) suggested a mostly naive repertoire.

Libraries were prepared by immunoSEQ multiplex PCR; TCRdb keeps only in-frame clonotypes and omits some of them. The sample consists of 20,000 to 30,000 clones, about nine tenths of them appearing once. J gave up 3 bases and V 5 bases, and 8 bases lay outside the gene matches. Germline CDR1 and CDR2: SGHDT and YYEEEE. This CDR3 is 16 amino acids long. To note about this clone: Its specificity is unknown.

The clonotype comes from a girl aged 2-10 years with cystic fibrosis. Sequencing was carried out using blood. The J gene is TRBJ2-1, the V gene TRBV5-6; 10 nucleotides match TRBD2. The CDR3 region is CASRPLAGVDYNEQFF. CDR3 nucleotides: TGTGCCAGCAGACCCCTAGCGGGGGTCGACTACAATGAGCAGTTCTTC.